This TCR beta chain originates from a study of blood T cell repertoires in COVID-19 (dated by TCRdb to about 2020). Study-level background: Collaborator samples came from the United States, Italy and Spain and covered acute and convalescent phases of COVID-19. The sample metadata nearly always contained a de-identified subject ID, COVID-19 status, age in years and sex. Samples were obtained from the ongoing ImmuneRACE study (first 160 participants) and from some 1,300 subjects provided by 6 global collaborators. Where available, HLA class I and class II types were obtained from metadata supplied by the sample provider rather than from assay-based typing. Subjects who had been exposed to COVID-19, were actively infected with it, or had recovered from it provided the deeply sampled blood TCRbeta repertoires that made up the dataset. The material from the prospective study consisted of cDNA or gDNA derived from T cells, B-cell-depleted T cells, or PBMCs. The repertoires were released in a freely available public database intended as a resource for research on the immune response to SARS-CoV-2.

Findings and caveats that apply to the study as a whole: The quantity of clinical and demographic metadata differed by source and by participant and was supplied without curation.

TCRbeta CDR3 regions were amplified from genomic DNA using the immunoSEQ Assay, a bias-controlled multiplex PCR. Regarding the original processing steps: Within the assay, amplification of reference gene primers was used to estimate how many nucleated cells each sample contained. Sequence reads were collapsed and filtered to measure the absolute abundance of every unique TCRbeta CDR3 rearrangement. For each sample, productive Simpson clonality was calculated by taking the square root of Simpson's diversity index across productive rearrangements. In TCRdb, the immuneACCESS table is reduced to in-frame sequences with V and J assigned. These tables do not hold every clone; where another copy was compared, an unresolved V gene accounts for under half, and the others remain unexplained. The DNA was the basis for D and trimming; V, J and clone size are from that table. This sample has a few hundred thousand clones in its table, and approximately 90% of those were observed once. The ten largest make up around 1.8% of the sample.

Enrolling through a virtual design, the prospective study's participants ranged in age from about 18 to 89 years and lived across more than 20 United States geographic areas. Cohort assignment in the prospective study relied on participant-reported clinical history from a screening survey and a study questionnaire. ImmuneRACE Cohort 3 recovered participants were defined by two consecutive negative NP/OP PCR tests, healthcare professional clearance, or symptom resolution. In the prospective study, mobile phlebotomists collected whole blood, serum and a nasopharyngeal or oropharyngeal swab from each participant. Participants in the prospective study had the option to provide additional blood draws and questionnaires over a 2-month period. Blood samples from the prospective study were shipped frozen or at room temperature prior to DNA extraction. The cysteine opens and the phenylalanine closes a CDR3 of 13 amino acids. The kept DNA is CDR3 alone, 39 bases in frame from the first base. The germline V gene specifies SGHRS as CDR1 and YFSETQ as CDR2. V is trimmed back by 4 bases and J by 3 bases, and the junction contains 3 bases that no gene match accounts for.

As for this clone: The clone's antigen remains unknown. Base quality data are lacking; no much larger clone is found one base away.

Source material: PBMCs or T cells enriched from blood (not recorded which). Here the chain combines TRBV5-1 and TRBJ1-1; the central 7 bases match TRBD1. This clonotype was sampled from a middle-aged man who had recovered from COVID-19. The CDR3: CASSDQGDTEAFF. In nucleotide form, the sequence is TGCGCCAGCAGCGATCAGGGGGACACTGAAGCTTTCTTT.